This T cell receptor beta chain originates from a study of shared clonotypes between healthy human individuals. J lost 1 base, V lost 6 bases, and 5 bases had no gene match. Germline CDR1 is SQVTM and CDR2 is ANQGSEA. The CDR3 loop spans 15 amino acids. TCRdb's copy holds only in-frame clones and misses some; the assay was immunoSEQ multiplex PCR. The profile shows 850,000 to 1,100,000 clones, roughly 80% of them singletons. The chain carries TRBV29-1 and TRBJ2-2; TRBD2 matches 10 bases. The material sequenced was memory CD4+ T cells from PBMCs. As to subset: CD45RA-negative fraction. The TCR was taken from a man aged 18 to 29 in good health. Some clones in this sample may be carry-over from other donors' samples. The CDR3 spells CSVVTSGMNTGELFF. In nucleotides, the CDR3 is TGCAGCGTCGTTACTAGCGGGATGAACACCGGGGAGCTGTTTTTT.